This is a list of T cell receptor beta chains from one sample in a study of T-cell memory formation after mild COVID-19. TCRdb reprocessed the 5' RACE reads with MiXCR, giving one entry per CDR3 protein. The sample holds tens of thousands of distinct CDR3 sequences, 7.3% seen once. The sample was PBMCs or a T cell subset sorted from them (not recorded which). The receptors originated from a man between 18 and 29 years old who had mild COVID-19 (a few samples of this study predate the infection). Cell type and time point are not known. CDR3s include the opening cysteine and the closing phenylalanine or tryptophan. Fields, in order: clone size, V gene, J gene, D gene, CDR3 protein, CDR3 DNA. The D gene is left open where the match is weak. A row's size may be missing; if present it is once, few, many or a size class.

>-|TRBV7-2|TRBJ2-2|-
CASSLNLFPNTGELFF
TGTGCCAGCAGCTTAAATTTGTTCCCGAACACCGGGGAGCTGTTTTTT
>-|TRBV6-2/TRBV6-3|TRBJ1-1|-
CASLRWPNTEAFF
TGTGCCAGCCTGCGATGGCCAAACACTGAAGCTTTCTTT
>few|TRBV3-1|TRBJ1-6|-
CASSQGLPGPFPLHF
TGTGCCAGCAGCCAAGGACTCCCAGGTCCTTTTCCCCTCCACTTT
>medium-sized|TRBV7-2|TRBJ2-5|TRBD2
CASSLVGGGETQYF
TGTGCCAGCAGCTTAGTCGGCGGGGGAGAGACCCAGTACTTC
>-|TRBV6-5|TRBJ1-4|-
CASSSSATNEKLFF
TGTGCCAGCAGTTCGAGTGCAACTAATGAAAAACTGTTTTTT
>few|TRBV28|TRBJ1-4|TRBD1
CASRQGAKGEKLFF
TGTGCCAGCAGGCAGGGGGCGAAAGGGGAAAAACTGTTTTTT
>few|TRBV7-2|TRBJ2-3|-
CASSLNIVGTDTQYF
TGTGCCAGCAGCTTAAATATTGTCGGCACAGATACGCAGTATTTT
>many|TRBV3-1|TRBJ2-2|-
CASSQGVGELFF
TGTGCCAGCAGCCAAGGAGTCGGGGAGCTGTTTTTT
>-|TRBV10-3|TRBJ1-1|-
CAIRDSANTEAFF
TGTGCCATCAGGGACTCGGCGAACACTGAAGCTTTCTTT
>-|TRBV7-8|TRBJ2-2|TRBD1
CASSDRATNTGELFF
TGTGCCAGTTCGGACAGGGCCACGAACACCGGGGAGCTGTTTTTT
>many|TRBV12-3/TRBV12-4|TRBJ1-1|TRBD1
CASSQQGLSTEAFF
TGTGCCAGCAGTCAACAGGGGCTGAGCACTGAAGCTTTCTTT
>few|TRBV12-3/TRBV12-4|TRBJ2-1|-
CASSLAGGHEQFF
TGTGCCAGCAGTTTAGCGGGGGGGCATGAGCAGTTCTTC
>few|TRBV7-2|TRBJ2-1|TRBD2
CASSFLPGLGMSHEQFF
TGTGCCAGCAGCTTCCTACCGGGACTAGGGATGAGCCATGAGCAGTTCTTC
>-|TRBV28|TRBJ1-2|TRBD1
CASSGPGQGYGYTF
TGTGCCAGCAGTGGACCGGGACAGGGCTATGGCTACACCTTC
>few|TRBV5-1|TRBJ2-3|TRBD2
CASSLGLAAPDTQYF
TGCGCCAGCAGCTTGGGACTAGCTGCCCCAGATACGCAGTATTTT
>-|TRBV7-6|TRBJ2-3|TRBD2
CASSQAGANTDTQYF
TGTGCCAGCAGCCAAGCGGGGGCGAACACAGATACGCAGTATTTT
>few|TRBV6-6|TRBJ1-6|-
CASSYLRVSGNNSPLHF
TGTGCCAGCAGTTATTTGAGGGTGTCAGGGAATAATTCACCCCTCCACTTT
>-|TRBV4-1|TRBJ2-3|-
CASSLSPGAPLGSTDTQYF
TGCGCCAGCAGCCTTTCCCCGGGGGCGCCTCTAGGTAGCACAGATACGCAGTATTTT
>few|TRBV2|TRBJ2-2|TRBD1
CASSTGGAGGELFF
TGTGCCAGCAGCACAGGGGGCGCGGGCGGGGAGCTGTTTTTT
>few|TRBV19|TRBJ2-1|-
CASSFSGTAEQFF
TGTGCCAGTAGTTTCTCCGGGACTGCTGAGCAGTTCTTC
>many|TRBV5-1|TRBJ2-5|-
CASSLLSSALETQYF
TGCGCCAGCAGCTTGTTGTCTAGCGCTCTCGAGACCCAGTACTTC
>-|TRBV7-8|TRBJ2-2|-
CASTGTINHGELFF
TGTGCCAGCACCGGGACGATCAACCACGGGGAGCTGTTTTTT